One sample yielded the 25 T cell receptor beta chains listed below, sequenced in a study of blood T cell repertoires in COVID-19. TCRdb keeps only in-frame clones here, not all; method: immunoSEQ multiplex PCR. The sample has a few hundred thousand clones, about 89% seen once. The sample comprised peripheral blood. These receptor sequences come from a young woman with COVID-19, enrolled during active disease.

CDR3 bases: TGTGCCAGCAGCCAACGGCCCCAGGGGGCTGAAGCTTTCTTT. Translation gives CASSQRPQGAEAFF. The V gene is TRBV11-2, the J gene TRBJ1-1; 7 nucleotides align to TRBD1. The ends lost 5 bases at V and 6 bases at J; junction bases unmatched: 9. This CDR3 contains 14 residues. CDR1 and CDR2 (germline): SGHAT, FQNNGV.

The V gene is TRBV4-1, the J gene TRBJ2-7; 7 bases agree with TRBD1. V shed 3 bases and J 5 bases; nucleotides not matched to a gene: 7. The CDR3 length is 14 residues. Germline V gene lookup returns CDR1 MGHRA and CDR2 YSYEKL. The CDR3 DNA reads as TGCGCCAGCAGCCACGGACAGGAGGTTCACGAGCAGTACTTC. It encodes CASSHGQEVHEQYF.

The rearrangement joins TRBV4-3 to TRBJ2-5, with D perhaps TRBD2 (6 bases). V shed 1 base and J shed 0 bases, with 9 bases lying between them. Germline assignment: CDR1 LGHNA and CDR2 YSLEER. The CDR3 extends over 15 amino acids. The CDR3 reads CASSQVWGDQETQYF. The CDR3 coding sequence is TGCGCCAGCAGCCAAGTGTGGGGGGACCAAGAGACCCAGTACTTC.

This chain uses TRBV14 with TRBJ2-1, with 8 bases identical to TRBD2. This CDR3 spans 16 amino acids. J gave up 10 bases and V 1 base, and 12 bases lay outside the gene matches. CDR1 is SGHDN and CDR2 is FVKESK in the germline V gene. CDR3 amino acids: CASSQGGAGELIEQFF. Written as DNA, the CDR3 is TGTGCCAGCAGCCAAGGGGGAGCGGGGGAACTCATCGAGCAGTTCTTC.

Comment on this clone: The sample holds other DNA sequences that translate to the same CDR3. The chain joins TRBV19 to TRBJ2-1; 12 nucleotides align to TRBD2. The CDR3 sequence is 15 residues long. V dropped 3 bases and J dropped 7; count of bases not matched to a gene: 4. The germline V gene encodes CDR1 LNHDA and CDR2 SQIVND (reference sequence). Here the CDR3 DNA reads TGTGCCAGTAGTATTTCTAGCGGGAGGGGAAATGAGCAGTTCTTC. It encodes CASSISSGRGNEQFF.

The genes are TRBV2 and TRBJ2-5, with 9 bases that match TRBD1. Germline V gives CDR1 SNHLY, CDR2 FYNNEI. V shed 7 bases and J 7 bases; nucleotides not matched to a gene: 16. The CDR3 totals 16 residues. The CDR3 nucleotides read TGTGCCAGCACCGGGGTCCCCGGGACAGGGTTAGGGACCCAGTACTTC. Its protein product is CASTGVPGTGLGTQYF. Drawing the rest from reference TRBV2 and TRBJ2-5, the complete variable domain is EPEVTQTPSHQVTQMGQEVILRCVPISNHLYFYWYRQILGQKVEFLVSFYNNEISEKSEIFDDQFSVERPDGSNFTLKIRSTKLEDSAMYFCASTGVPGTGLGTQYFGPGTRLLVL.

This clone was detected only once. The CDR3 DNA follows: TGTGCCAGCAGTTTCCCACGCAGGGTTGGGAACGAGCAGTACTTC. It translates to CASSFPRRVGNEQYF. This chain connects TRBV27 to TRBJ2-7, with a possible D match to TRBD1 (5 bases). The V gene's germline CDR1 is MNHEY and CDR2 SMNVEV (reference sequence). The ends were cut back, 3 bases at V and 5 bases at J, with 17 bases in the middle. CDR3 length equals 15 residues.

This clone was seen a few times. The J gene is TRBJ2-2, the V gene TRBV25-1; the D is unclear. Germline V gene sequence: CDR1 MGHDK, CDR2 SYGVNS. This CDR3 comprises 14 residues. The V end was cut by 4 bases, the J end by 6 bases, with 12 bases between. CDR3 in DNA: TGTGCCAGCAGTGCTTCCCCAAGAGCCGGGGAGCTGTTTTTT. Residues: CASSASPRAGELFF.

V is TRBV30 and J is TRBJ2-7, with a weak D call TRBD2 (7 bases). CDR3 length: 13 amino acids. Germline assignment: CDR1 GTSNPN and CDR2 SVGIG (reference sequence). V lost 0 bases and J lost 6, with 12 bases in between. CDR3 sequence (DNA): TGTGCCTGGAGTGTATGGGGGGGCACCGAGCAGTACTTC. Translating it yields CAWSVWGGTEQYF.

The chain links TRBV5-1 to TRBJ1-5, with TRBD1 identical over 9 bases. The V gene's germline CDR1 is SGHRS and CDR2 YFSETQ. The V and J ends lost 3 bases and 7 bases, in that order; junction bases with no gene match: 8. This CDR3 has 15 residues. The CDR3 is CASSSGTGFGQPQHF. The CDR3 DNA reads as TGCGCCAGCAGCTCCGGGACAGGGTTCGGGCAGCCCCAGCATTTT.

This chain links TRBV19 with TRBJ2-2; 9 bases fit TRBD1. Germline CDR1 LNHDA, CDR2 SQIVND (reference sequence). The CDR3 runs 14 residues. V shed 3 bases, J shed 4 bases, and the junction held 0 bases outside the gene matches. DNA for the CDR3: TGTGCCAGTAGTATGACAGGGGGCACCGGGGAGCTGTTTTTT. Protein sequence: CASSMTGGTGELFF.

The chain recombines TRBV7-9 with TRBJ1-2; 9 bases are a match to TRBD1. Looked up from germline, CDR1 is SEHNR and CDR2 is FQNEAQ (reference sequence). V trimming: 4 bases; J trimming: 2 bases; junction bases outside the gene matches: 8. CDR3 length equals 16 residues. The CDR3 loop reads CASSWGWTGANYGYTF. The CDR3 DNA reads TGTGCCAGCAGCTGGGGATGGACAGGGGCGAACTATGGCTACACCTTC.

The V call is TRBV12-3 or TRBV12-4, the J call TRBJ2-2; D unresolved. This CDR3 region has 12 residues. V was pared by 11 bases and J by 4 bases, with 11 bases between. The CDR3 sequence: CASCPGTGELFF. The CDR3 region has the DNA TGTGCCTCCTGCCCCGGCACCGGGGAGCTGTTTTTT.

V usage is TRBV5-6 and J usage is TRBJ2-7; D is undetermined. The germline V gene has CDR1 SGHDT and CDR2 YYEEEE. The CDR3 sequence is 15 residues long. Trimming removed 2 bases from V and 7 bases from J, with 19 bases in between. The CDR3 region has the DNA TGTGCCAGCAGCTTTAAGCTGGGCCTAATAAGGGAGCAGTACTTC. Its translation is CASSFKLGLIREQYF.

The chain has TRBV7-9 and TRBJ2-7; the D gene is possibly TRBD1 (5 bases). V gave up 5 bases and J gave up 5 bases, with 13 bases separating them. Germline CDR1 and CDR2: SEHNR and FQNEAQ (reference sequence). The CDR3 sequence is 13 residues long. The CDR3 DNA reads TGTGCCAGCAGCCCACCCCTAGGGGACGAGCAGTACTTC. Its translation: CASSPPLGDEQYF.

The chain is built from TRBV5-6 and TRBJ2-5, with 7 bases identical to TRBD1. CDR3 length: 13 residues. From germline, CDR1 is SGHDT and CDR2 YYEEEE. V was pared by 4 bases and J by 5 bases, with 5 bases of the junction left unmatched. In DNA, the CDR3 is TGTGCCAGCAGCCTGACAGGGATGGAGACCCAGTACTTC. It yields the protein CASSLTGMETQYF. The full variable domain, in which reference TRBV5-6 and TRBJ2-5 provide the parts outside the CDR3, is DAGVTQSPTHLIKTRGQQVTLRCSPKSGHDTVSWYQQALGQGPQFIFQYYEEEERQRGNFPDRFSGHQFPNYSSELNVNALLLGDSALYLCASSLTGMETQYFGPGTRLLVL.

The rearrangement uses TRBV11-2 and TRBJ2-7, with TRBD2 identical over 7 bases. Germline trimming cut 5 bases from V and 3 bases from J; bases unmatched to any gene: 7. The CDR3 is made up of 14 amino acids. CDR1 and CDR2 (germline): SGHAT, FQNNGV. CDR3 amino acids: CASSLSGARYEQYF. The CDR3, as DNA: TGTGCCAGCAGCCTAAGCGGGGCCCGCTACGAGCAGTACTTC. Based on the CDR3 plus reference TRBV11-2 and TRBJ2-7, the full variable domain is EAGVAQSPRYKIIEKRQSVAFWCNPISGHATLYWYQQILGQGPKLLIQFQNNGVVDDSQLPKDRFSAERLKGVDSTLKIQPAKLEDSAVYLCASSLSGARYEQYFGPGTRLTVT.

The chain employs TRBV12-5 and TRBJ2-3; 9 bases match TRBD1. With 8 bases clipped from V and 3 bases from J, the junction kept 9 bases outside the gene matches. The CDR3 runs to 15 residues. The germline CDR1 and CDR2 sequences are LGHNT and FRNRAP. The DNA of the CDR3 is TGTGCTAGTACCTCCGGGACAGGGAATACAGATACGCAGTATTTT. It translates to CASTSGTGNTDTQYF. The full variable domain, rest sourced from reference TRBV12-5 and TRBJ2-3, is DARVTQTPRHKVTEMGQEVTMRCQPILGHNTVFWYRQTMMQGLELLAYFRNRAPLDDSGMPKDRFSAEMPDATLATLKIQPSEPRDSAVYFCASTSGTGNTDTQYFGPGTRLTVL.

This chain uses TRBV18 with TRBJ1-3; the D is unclear. V was pared by 5 bases and J by 2 bases, with 16 bases between. CDR1 KGHSH and CDR2 LQKENI come from the germline V gene. This CDR3 has 16 residues. CDR3 sequence reads: CASSSTGKGTGNTIYF. DNA for the CDR3: TGTGCCAGCTCATCCACCGGGAAGGGTACTGGAAACACCATATATTTT.

The gene calls are TRBV5-3 and TRBJ1-2; D perhaps matches TRBD1 (5 bases). TRBV5-3 is annotated as an ORF whose role is uncertain. Trimming took 3 bases from V and 3 from J, leaving 15 bases between them. The CDR3 extends over 15 amino acids. The CDR3 protein is CARSYVLGAYYGYTF. In nucleotides, the CDR3 is TGTGCCAGAAGCTACGTCCTAGGGGCGTACTATGGCTACACCTTC.

V and J are TRBV9 and TRBJ2-1; 13 bases map to TRBD2. The germline CDR1 and CDR2 sequences are SGDLS and YYNGEE. V gave up 0 bases and J gave up 8 bases; unmatched junction bases: 8. The CDR3 loop spans 17 amino acids. DNA for the CDR3: TGTGCCAGCAGCGTAGGGACTAGCGGGAGTTTTCCCCATGAGCAGTTCTTC. This translates into CASSVGTSGSFPHEQFF.

The rearrangement links TRBV7-3 to TRBJ2-5, with 8 bases lining up with TRBD1. Germline loops: CDR1 SGHTA, CDR2 FQGTGA. V trimming: 2 bases; J trimming: 3 bases; junction bases outside the gene matches: 5. This CDR3 has 15 amino acids. The CDR3 bases are TGTGCCAGCAGCTTAGGGTTGGGACAGGAAGAGACCCAGTACTTC. Its protein product is CASSLGLGQEETQYF.

This clone was seen once. The J gene is TRBJ2-5, the V gene TRBV6-6, with 7 bases matching TRBD1. Germline CDR1 and CDR2: MNHNY and SVGAGI (reference sequence). Trimming cost V 6 bases and J 5 bases; bases outside gene matches: 6. This CDR3 has 13 residues. Here the CDR3 reads CASSSRGWETQYF. CDR3 bases: TGTGCCAGCAGCTCCAGGGGGTGGGAGACCCAGTACTTC.

This clone has only a few counts. The rearrangement uses TRBV6-5 and TRBJ1-1; the match to TRBD1 covers 7 bases. V lost 0 bases and J lost 3; bases outside the gene matches: 4. The CDR3 runs 15 residues. Germline-derived CDR1 and CDR2 are MNHEY and SVGAGI. For the CDR3, the DNA is TGTGCCAGCAGTTACTCGTATGGACAGGACACTGAAGCTTTCTTT. As protein: CASSYSYGQDTEAFF.

The V gene is TRBV2, the J gene TRBJ2-7, with 11 nucleotides matching TRBD2. Trimming took 6 bases from V and 2 from J; bases not matched to a gene: 3. The CDR3 has 14 residues. Germline CDR1 is SNHLY and CDR2 is FYNNEI. The CDR3 DNA reads as TGTGCCAGCAGGGGGGGACTAGCGGCCTACGAGCAGTACTTC. It is translated as CASRGGLAAYEQYF.